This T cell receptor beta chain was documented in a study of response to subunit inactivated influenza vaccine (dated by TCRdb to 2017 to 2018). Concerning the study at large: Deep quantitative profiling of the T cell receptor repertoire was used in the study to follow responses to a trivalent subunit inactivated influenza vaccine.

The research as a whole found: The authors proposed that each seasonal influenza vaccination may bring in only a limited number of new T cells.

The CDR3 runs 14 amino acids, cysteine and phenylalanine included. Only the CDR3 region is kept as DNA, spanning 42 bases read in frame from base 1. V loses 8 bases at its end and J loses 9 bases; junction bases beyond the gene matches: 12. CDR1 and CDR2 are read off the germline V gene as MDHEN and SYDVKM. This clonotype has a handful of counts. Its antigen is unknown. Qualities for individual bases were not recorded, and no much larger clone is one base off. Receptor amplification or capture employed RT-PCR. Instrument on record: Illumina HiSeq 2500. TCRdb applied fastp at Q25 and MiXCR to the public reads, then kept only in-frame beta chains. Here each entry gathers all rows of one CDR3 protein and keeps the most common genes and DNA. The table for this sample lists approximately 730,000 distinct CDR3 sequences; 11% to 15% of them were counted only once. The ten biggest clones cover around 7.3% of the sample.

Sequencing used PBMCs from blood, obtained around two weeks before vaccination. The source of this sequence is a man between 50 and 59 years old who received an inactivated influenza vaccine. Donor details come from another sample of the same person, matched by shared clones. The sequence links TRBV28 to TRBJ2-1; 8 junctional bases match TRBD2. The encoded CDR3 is CASAAGARVGEQFF. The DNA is TGTGCCAGCGCAGCGGGAGCTCGTGTTGGTGAGCAGTTCTTC.